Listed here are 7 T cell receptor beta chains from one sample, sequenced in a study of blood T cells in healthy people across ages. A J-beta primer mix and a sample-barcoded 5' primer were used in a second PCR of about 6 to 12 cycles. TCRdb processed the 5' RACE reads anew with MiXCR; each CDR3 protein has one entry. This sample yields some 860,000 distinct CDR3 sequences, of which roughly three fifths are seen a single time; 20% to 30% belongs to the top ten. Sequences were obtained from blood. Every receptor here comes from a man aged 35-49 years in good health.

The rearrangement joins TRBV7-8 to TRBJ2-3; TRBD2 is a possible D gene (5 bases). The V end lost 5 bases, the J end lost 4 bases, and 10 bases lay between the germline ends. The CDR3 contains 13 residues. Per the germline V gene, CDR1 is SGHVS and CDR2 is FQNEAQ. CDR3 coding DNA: TGTGCCAGCAGCGTGGACTCCCCAGATACGCAGTATTTT. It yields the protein CASSVDSPDTQYF.

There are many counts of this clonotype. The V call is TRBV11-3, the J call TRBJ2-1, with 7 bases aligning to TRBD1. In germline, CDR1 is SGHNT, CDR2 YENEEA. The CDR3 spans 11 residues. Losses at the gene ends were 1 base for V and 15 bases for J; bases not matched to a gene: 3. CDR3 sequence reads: CASSLGQGRFF. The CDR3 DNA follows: TGTGCCAGCAGCTTAGGACAGGGTCGGTTCTTC.

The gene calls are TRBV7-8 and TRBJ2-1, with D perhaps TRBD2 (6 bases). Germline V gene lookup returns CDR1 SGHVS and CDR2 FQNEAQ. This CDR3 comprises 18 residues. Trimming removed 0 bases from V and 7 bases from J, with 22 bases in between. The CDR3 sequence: CASSLARFTRRGLNEQFF. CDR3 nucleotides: TGTGCCAGCAGCTTAGCGCGGTTCACACGGCGGGGTTTGAATGAGCAGTTCTTC.

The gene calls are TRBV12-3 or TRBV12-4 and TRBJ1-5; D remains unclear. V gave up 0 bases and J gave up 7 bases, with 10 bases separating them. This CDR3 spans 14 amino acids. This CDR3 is CASSLAGSGQPQHF. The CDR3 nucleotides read TGTGCCAGCAGTTTAGCTGGGTCCGGGCAGCCCCAGCATTTT.

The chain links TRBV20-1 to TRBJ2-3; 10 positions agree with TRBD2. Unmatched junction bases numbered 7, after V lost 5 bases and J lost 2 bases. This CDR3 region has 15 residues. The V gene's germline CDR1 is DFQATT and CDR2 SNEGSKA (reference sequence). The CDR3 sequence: CSAQISGRSTDTQYF. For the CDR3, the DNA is TGCAGTGCTCAGATTAGCGGGAGGTCCACAGATACGCAGTATTTT.

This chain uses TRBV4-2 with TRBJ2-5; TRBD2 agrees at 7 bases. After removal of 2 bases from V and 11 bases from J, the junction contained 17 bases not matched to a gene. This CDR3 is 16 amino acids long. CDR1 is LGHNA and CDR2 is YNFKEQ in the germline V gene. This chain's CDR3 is CASSQQTTGGGYEQYF. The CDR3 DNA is TGTGCCAGCAGCCAACAGACGACTGGCGGGGGTTATGAGCAGTACTTC.

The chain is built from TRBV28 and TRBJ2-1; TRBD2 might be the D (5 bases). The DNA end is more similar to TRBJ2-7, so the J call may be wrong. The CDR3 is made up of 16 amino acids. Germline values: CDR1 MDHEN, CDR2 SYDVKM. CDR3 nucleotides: TGTGCCAGCAGTTCAGGATTAAGCGGCAGCACCTACGAGCAGTACTTC. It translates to CASSSGLSGSTYEQYF.